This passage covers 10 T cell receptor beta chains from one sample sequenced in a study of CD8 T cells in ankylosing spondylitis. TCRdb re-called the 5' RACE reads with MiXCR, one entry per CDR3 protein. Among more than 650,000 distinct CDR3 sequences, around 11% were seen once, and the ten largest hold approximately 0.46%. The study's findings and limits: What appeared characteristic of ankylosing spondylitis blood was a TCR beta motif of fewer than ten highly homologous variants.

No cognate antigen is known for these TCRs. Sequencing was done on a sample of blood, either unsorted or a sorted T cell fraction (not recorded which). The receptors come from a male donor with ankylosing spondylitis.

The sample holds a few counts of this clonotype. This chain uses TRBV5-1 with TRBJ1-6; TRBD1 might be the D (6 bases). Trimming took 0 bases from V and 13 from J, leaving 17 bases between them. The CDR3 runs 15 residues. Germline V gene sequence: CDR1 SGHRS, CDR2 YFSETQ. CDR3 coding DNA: TGCGCCAGCAGCTTGGGGGGGACAACTCGGTCCCCCCTCCACTTT. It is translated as CASSLGGTTRSPLHF.

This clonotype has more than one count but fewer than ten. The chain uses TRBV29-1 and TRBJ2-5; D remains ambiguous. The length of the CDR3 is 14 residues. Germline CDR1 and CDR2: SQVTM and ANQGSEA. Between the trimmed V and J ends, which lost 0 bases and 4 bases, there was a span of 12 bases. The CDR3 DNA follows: TGCAGCGTTGAAGAGTTTCAGGCGCCAGAGACCCAGTACTTC. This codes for CSVEEFQAPETQYF.

This CDR3 is CASSLVPTREYNEQFF. For the CDR3, the DNA is TGCGCCAGCAGCTTGGTTCCGACCCGGGAATACAATGAGCAGTTCTTC. This chain connects TRBV5-1 to TRBJ2-1, with D possibly TRBD2 on 5 matching bases. This CDR3 has 16 residues. V gave up 0 bases and J gave up 4 bases, with 14 bases separating them. In germline, CDR1 is SGHRS, CDR2 YFSETQ.

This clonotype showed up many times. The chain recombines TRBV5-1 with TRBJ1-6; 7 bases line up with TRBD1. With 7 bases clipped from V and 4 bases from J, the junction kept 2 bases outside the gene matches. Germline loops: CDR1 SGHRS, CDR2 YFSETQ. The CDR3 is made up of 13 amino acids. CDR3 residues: CASGTAYNSPLHF. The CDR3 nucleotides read TGCGCCAGCGGGACAGCGTATAATTCACCCCTCCACTTT.

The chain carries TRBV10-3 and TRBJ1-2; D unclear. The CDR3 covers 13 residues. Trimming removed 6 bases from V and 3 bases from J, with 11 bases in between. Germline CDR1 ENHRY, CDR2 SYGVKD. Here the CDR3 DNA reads TGTGCCATCAGCGTAGACACCGACTATGGCTACACCTTC. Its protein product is CAISVDTDYGYTF.

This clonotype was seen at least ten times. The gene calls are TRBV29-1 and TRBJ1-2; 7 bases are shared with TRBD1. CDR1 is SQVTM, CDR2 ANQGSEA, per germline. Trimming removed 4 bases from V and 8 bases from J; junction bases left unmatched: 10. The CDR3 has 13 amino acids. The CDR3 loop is CSVGLSTGRGYTF. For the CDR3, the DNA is TGCAGCGTTGGATTATCGACAGGGCGAGGCTACACCTTC.

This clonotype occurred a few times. The CDR3, as DNA: TGTGCCAGCAGCAACTCCCTCCCGAAACGGGAGGGCCGGGCGCAGTATTTT. It yields the protein CASSNSLPKREGRAQYF. The chain links TRBV21-1 to TRBJ2-3; the table assigns TRBD2, which was not confirmed against the DNA. TRBV21-1 is noted as a pseudogene. CDR3 length equals 17 residues.

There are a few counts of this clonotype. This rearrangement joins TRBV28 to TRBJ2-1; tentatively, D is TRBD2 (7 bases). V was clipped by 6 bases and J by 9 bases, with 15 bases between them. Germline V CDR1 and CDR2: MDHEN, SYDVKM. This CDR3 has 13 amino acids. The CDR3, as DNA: TGTGCCAGCAGCAAACGGGGAGGGGGTGAGCAGTTCTTC. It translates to CASSKRGGGEQFF. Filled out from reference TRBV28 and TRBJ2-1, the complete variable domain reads DVKVTQSSRYLVKRTGEKVFLECVQDMDHENMFWYRQDPGLGLRLIYFSYDVKMKEKGDIPEGYSVSREKKERFSLILESASTNQTSMYLCASSKRGGGEQFFGPGTRLTVL.

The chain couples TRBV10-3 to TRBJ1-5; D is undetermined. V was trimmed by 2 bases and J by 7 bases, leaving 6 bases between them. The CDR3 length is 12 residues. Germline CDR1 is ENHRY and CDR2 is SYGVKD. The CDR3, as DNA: TGTGCCATCAGTGAGACCCTCCAGCCCCAGCATTTT. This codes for CAISETLQPQHF.

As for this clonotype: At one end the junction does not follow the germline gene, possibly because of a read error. DNA for the CDR3: TGTGCCATCAGTTTATTAAACAGGGCTGGAAACACCATATATTTT. Amino acids: CAISLLNRAGNTIYF. The V call is TRBV12-3 or TRBV12-4, the J call TRBJ1-3; TRBD1 might be the D (6 bases). This CDR3 comprises 15 residues.